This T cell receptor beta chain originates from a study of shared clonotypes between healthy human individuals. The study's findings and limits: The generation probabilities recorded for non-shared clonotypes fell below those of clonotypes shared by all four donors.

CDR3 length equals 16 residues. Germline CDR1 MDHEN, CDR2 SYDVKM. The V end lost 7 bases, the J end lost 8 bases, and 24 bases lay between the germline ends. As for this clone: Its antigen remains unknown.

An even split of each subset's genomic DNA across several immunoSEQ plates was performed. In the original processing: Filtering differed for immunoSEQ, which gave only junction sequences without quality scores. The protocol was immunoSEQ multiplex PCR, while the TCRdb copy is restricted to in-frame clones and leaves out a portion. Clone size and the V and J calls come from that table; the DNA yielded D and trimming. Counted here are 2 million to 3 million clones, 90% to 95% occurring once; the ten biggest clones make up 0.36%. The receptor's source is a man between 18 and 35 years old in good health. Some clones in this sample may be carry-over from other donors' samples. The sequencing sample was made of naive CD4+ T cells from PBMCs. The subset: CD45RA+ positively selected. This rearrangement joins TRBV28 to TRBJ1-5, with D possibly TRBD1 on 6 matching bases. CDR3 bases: TGTGCCAGCATCAAAACCACGGGACACACCGGGGAGCCCCAGCATTTT. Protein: CASIKTTGHTGEPQHF.